A single TCR beta chain is shown here with its context. Its antigen is unknown. Germline lookup yields CDR1 SGHTA and CDR2 FQGTGA. This CDR3 spans 13 amino acids. V was trimmed by 4 bases and J by 5 bases, leaving 12 bases between them. This sample is part of a study of OX40 agonist ivuxolimab in advanced cancers. Study-wide context: There were three patients with partial responses, one having hepatocellular carcinoma and two cutaneous melanoma. Broader study findings: Partial responders at 0.1-3.0 mg/kg had among the lowest clonal expansion. CD4+ and CD8+ T cells in blood underwent clonal expansion by week 6 at 0.1 to 3.0 mg/kg.

Baseline, cycle 4 day 1, and cycle 7 day 1 were the blood sampling points. Clones were sequenced by immunoSEQ multiplex PCR, and TCRdb holds only the in-frame ones, with some missing. The data contain 25,000 to 30,000 clones, about 86% of them singletons. The starting material was CD4+ or CD8+ T cells sorted from blood, obtained in a trial of the OX40 agonist ivuxolimab. The V and J genes are TRBV7-3 and TRBJ2-7, with D uncertain. The sequence derives from an adult with an advanced solid tumor such as melanoma, head and neck, liver or kidney cancer. The CDR3 sequence is CASSSDRLHEQYF. The CDR3 region has the DNA TGTGCCAGCAGCTCTGATAGACTCCACGAGCAGTACTTC.